This T cell receptor (beta chain) stems from a study of shared clonotypes between healthy human individuals (dated by TCRdb to about 2020). Background for the entire study: A couple of women and three men aged 18 to 49 years were included in the cohort. Between about 0.85 and 9.5 billion PBMCs per donor were obtained by leukapheresis. For each donor, CD4 naive and CD4 memory were each given three plates, CD8 naive was given two plates, and CD8 memory was given one plate. Blood TCR repertoires of roughly five healthy adults were deeply sequenced to estimate repertoire size and the extent of clonotype sharing between individuals. To increase sequencing depth and limit assay-specific biases, different laboratories used diverse techniques to prepare libraries and sequence TCR repertoires.

TCR CDR3 regions were amplified from genomic DNA by multiplex PCR using the deep immunoSEQ assay. Extracted genomic DNA from each cell subset was spread evenly across all wells of several immunoSEQ 96-well plates, with each plate serving as a replicate. For sorted subsets, around 200 ng genomic DNA, equal to about 30,000 T cell genomes, was loaded into each replicate PCR. Purified libraries were quantified with a Qubit 3.0 fluorometer, sized on a Bioanalyzer 2100, and re-quantified with the KAPA Library Quantification kit. Every immunoSEQ 96-well plate was sequenced on a dedicated single-read 150-cycle Illumina NextSeq 550 flow cell. Concerning the study's data processing: Because the immunoSEQ output included only junctional sequences and no quality scores, the filtering could not be the same as the filtering used for full-length reads. To assign V/J genes and CDR3, sequences were annotated against IMGT germline references using PyIR, a Python wrapper for IgBLAST v1.9. Reads were filtered out if the reads had weak V/J assignments (E-value above 1e-6), no CDR3, stop codons, out-of-frame junctions, or ambiguous translated residues. V3J clonotypes were defined as sequences sharing an identical inferred V gene, J gene, and CDR3 amino acid sequence. Percentage overlap between repertoires was computed as shared unique clonotypes divided by the size of the smaller repertoire. RTK rarefaction, the Chao1 estimator, and Recon v2.1 estimates of unobserved clonotypes were used to assess repertoire richness. Generation probabilities were computed with OLGA for all TCRbeta clonotypes obtained by the gDNA method from several donors. This immuneACCESS table, as held by TCRdb, lists in-frame sequences with V and J called but not all clones. Of the missing ones, under half trace to an unresolved V gene in checked studies; the others have no known cause. V, J and clone size are taken as reported in that table, and D and trimming were inferred from the DNA itself. The sample table contains approximately 640,000 clones; only one count was recorded for 72% of them. 1.5% to 2% of the sample is taken by the ten largest.

As to this clone: Its target antigen remains unknown. No quality values exist for individual bases; no much larger clone is one base distant.

CDR3 length: 12 amino acids, cysteine to phenylalanine. The kept DNA is CDR3 alone, 36 bases in frame from the first base. CDR1 and CDR2, looked up from the germline V gene, are SGHTA and FQGTGA. V and J are truncated by 2 bases and 5 bases respectively, leaving an intervening sequence of 4 bases. Healthy HIV-negative adults with no recently reported acute infections or vaccinations were included as donors. All donors were Caucasian adults living in Nashville, Tennessee, USA. Magnetic negative selection was used to enrich CD4+ T cells, after which naive cells were positively selected on CD45RA and the negative fraction became the memory subset. After blood collection by leukapheresis, PBMCs were isolated using Ficoll-Histopaque density gradient centrifugation and then cryopreserved in the vapor phase of liquid nitrogen. Purity and quantity of every magnetically sorted T cell population were checked by analytical flow cytometry. Each sorted fraction had its genomic DNA isolated and then quantified by UV absorbance on a Nanodrop 2000c.

Summary of the overall study and its limitations: Sampling was restricted to blood, and TCR repertoires in tissues likely differ from the TCR repertoires found in blood. Across four donors, 5% to 6% of naive CD4, roughly 3.5% of naive CD8, under 2.5% of memory CD4, and under 0.45% of memory CD8 clonotypes were shared. The genetic and exposure-history diversity represented was limited by the small number of donors. Based on pairwise subsampling, the degree of clonotype sharing among donors was expected to be affected by sequencing depth. Larger estimated clonotype richness was generally found for naive subsets than for memory subsets. Incomplete sequencing was indicated by rarefaction of sorted-subset datasets, despite the large sequencing depth. Clonotypes shared by all four sorted-subset donors showed higher generation probabilities than non-shared clonotypes.

Material: memory CD4+ T cells sorted from blood. This sample's cell subset or site label indicates: CD45RA-negative fraction. The sequence derives from a woman aged 25 to 39 in good health. The chain links TRBV7-3 with TRBJ1-5; the D gene is not confidently resolved. The DNA sequence is TGTGCCAGCAGCTTAGCCGATCAGCCCCAGCATTTT. This is translated as CASSLADQPQHF.